This T cell receptor beta chain was captured in a study of blood T cell repertoires in COVID-19. Only in-frame clones appear in the TCRdb table, and some are missing; sequencing was by immunoSEQ multiplex PCR. Here the sample spans some 200,000 clones, roughly 84% being singletons. The germline V gene has CDR1 SGHTA and CDR2 FQGNSA. V dropped 3 bases and J dropped 4; count of bases not matched to a gene: 7. This CDR3 spans 15 amino acids. This clone came up a few times. The sequence came from a man aged 30 to 45 in a cohort exposed to, infected with or recovered from COVID-19 (not recorded which). The sample consisted of PBMCs or T cells enriched from blood (not recorded which). The genes are TRBV7-2 and TRBJ2-7; 9 positions agree with TRBD2. Written as DNA, the CDR3 is TGTGCCAGCAGCTTTAGCGGGAGATCGACGTACGAGCAGTACTTC. This gives the protein CASSFSGRSTYEQYF.